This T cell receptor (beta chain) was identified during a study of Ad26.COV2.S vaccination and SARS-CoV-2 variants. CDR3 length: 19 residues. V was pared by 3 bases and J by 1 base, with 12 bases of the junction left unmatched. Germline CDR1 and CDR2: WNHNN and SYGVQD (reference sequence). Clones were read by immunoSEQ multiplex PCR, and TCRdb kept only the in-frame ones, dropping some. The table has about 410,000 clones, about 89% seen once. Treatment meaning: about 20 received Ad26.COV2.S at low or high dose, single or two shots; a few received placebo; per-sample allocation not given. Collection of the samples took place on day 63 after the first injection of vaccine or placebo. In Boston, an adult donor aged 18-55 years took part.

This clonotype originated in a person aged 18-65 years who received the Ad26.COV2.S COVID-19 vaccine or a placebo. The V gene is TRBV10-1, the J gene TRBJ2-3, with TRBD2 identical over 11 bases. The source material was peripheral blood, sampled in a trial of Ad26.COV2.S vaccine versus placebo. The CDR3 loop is CASSDGTSGRGRRTDTQYF. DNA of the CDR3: TGCGCCAGCAGTGACGGGACTAGCGGCCGAGGGAGGCGCACAGATACGCAGTATTTT.